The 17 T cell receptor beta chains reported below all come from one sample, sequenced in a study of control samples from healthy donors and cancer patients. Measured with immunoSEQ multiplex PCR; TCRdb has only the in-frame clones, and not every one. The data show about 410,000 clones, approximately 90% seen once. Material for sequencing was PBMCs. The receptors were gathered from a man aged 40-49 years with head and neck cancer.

CDR3 nucleotide sequence: TGTGCCAGCAGCTACGTACAGCCTTCTAGCACAGATACGCAGTATTTT. Translated: CASSYVQPSSTDTQYF. The chain uses TRBV28 and TRBJ2-3, with no clear D. This CDR3 is 16 amino acids long. V lost 6 bases and J lost 0, with 16 bases in between. Germline V gives CDR1 MDHEN, CDR2 SYDVKM.

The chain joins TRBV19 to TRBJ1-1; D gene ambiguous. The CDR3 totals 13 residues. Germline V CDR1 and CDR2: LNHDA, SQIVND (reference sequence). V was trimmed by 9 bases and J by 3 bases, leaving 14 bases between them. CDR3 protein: CASSGTKDTEAFF. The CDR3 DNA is TGTGCCAGCTCGGGTACCAAGGACACTGAAGCTTTCTTT.

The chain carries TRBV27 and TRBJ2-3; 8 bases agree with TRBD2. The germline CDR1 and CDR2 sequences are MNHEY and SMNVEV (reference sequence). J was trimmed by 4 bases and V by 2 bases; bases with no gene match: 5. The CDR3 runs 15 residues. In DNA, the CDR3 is TGTGCCAGCAGTTTAATCGGGAGGGCCGCAGATACGCAGTATTTT. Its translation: CASSLIGRAADTQYF.

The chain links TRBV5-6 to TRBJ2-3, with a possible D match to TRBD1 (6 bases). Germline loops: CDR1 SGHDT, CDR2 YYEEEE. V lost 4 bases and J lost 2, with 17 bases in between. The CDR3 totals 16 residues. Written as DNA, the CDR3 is TGTGCCAGCAGCCTATGGACAGCGATATACACAGATACGCAGTATTTT. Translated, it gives CASSLWTAIYTDTQYF.

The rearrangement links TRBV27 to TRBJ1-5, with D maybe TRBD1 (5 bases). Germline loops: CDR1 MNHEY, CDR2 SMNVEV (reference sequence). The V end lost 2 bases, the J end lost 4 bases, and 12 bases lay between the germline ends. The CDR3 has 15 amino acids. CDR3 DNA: TGTGCCAGCAGTTTAATTGGTGGGGGAAATCAGCCCCAGCATTTT. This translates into CASSLIGGGNQPQHF.

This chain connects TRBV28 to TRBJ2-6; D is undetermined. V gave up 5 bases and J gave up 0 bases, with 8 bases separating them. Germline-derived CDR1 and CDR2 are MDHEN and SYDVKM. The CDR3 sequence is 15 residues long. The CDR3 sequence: CASSISSSGANVLTF. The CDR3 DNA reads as TGTGCCAGCAGTATCTCTAGCTCTGGGGCCAACGTCCTGACTTTC.

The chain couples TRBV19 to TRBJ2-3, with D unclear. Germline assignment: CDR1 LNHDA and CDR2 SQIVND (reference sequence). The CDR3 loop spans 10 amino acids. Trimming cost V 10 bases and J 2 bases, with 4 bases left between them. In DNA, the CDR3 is TGTGCCACCCACACAGATACGCAGTATTTT. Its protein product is CATHTDTQYF.

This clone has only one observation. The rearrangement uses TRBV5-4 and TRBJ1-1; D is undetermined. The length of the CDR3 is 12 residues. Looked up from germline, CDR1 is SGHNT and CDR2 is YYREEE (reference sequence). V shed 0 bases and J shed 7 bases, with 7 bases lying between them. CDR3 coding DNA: TGTGCCAGCAGCTTGGACAGACGTGAAGCTTTCTTT. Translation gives CASSLDRREAFF.

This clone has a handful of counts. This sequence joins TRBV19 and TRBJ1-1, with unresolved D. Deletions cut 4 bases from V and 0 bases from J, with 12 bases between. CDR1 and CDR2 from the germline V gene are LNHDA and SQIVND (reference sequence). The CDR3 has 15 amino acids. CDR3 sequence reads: CASSSFGYMNTEAFF. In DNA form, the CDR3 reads TGTGCCAGTAGTAGTTTTGGCTACATGAACACTGAAGCTTTCTTT.

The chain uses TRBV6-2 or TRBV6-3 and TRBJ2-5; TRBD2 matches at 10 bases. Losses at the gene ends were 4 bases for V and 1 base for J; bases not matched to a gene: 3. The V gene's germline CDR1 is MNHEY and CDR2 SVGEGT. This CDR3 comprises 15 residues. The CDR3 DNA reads TGTGCCAGCAGTTGGTTAGCGGGGGGCCAAGAGACCCAGTACTTC. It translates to CASSWLAGGQETQYF.

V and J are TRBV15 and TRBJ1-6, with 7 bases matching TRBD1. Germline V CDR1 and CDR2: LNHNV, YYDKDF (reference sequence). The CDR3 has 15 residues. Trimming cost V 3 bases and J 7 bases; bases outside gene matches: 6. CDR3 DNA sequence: TGTGCCACCAGCAGGGGGGGCAGGGGGAATTCACCCCTCCACTTT. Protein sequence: CATSRGGRGNSPLHF.

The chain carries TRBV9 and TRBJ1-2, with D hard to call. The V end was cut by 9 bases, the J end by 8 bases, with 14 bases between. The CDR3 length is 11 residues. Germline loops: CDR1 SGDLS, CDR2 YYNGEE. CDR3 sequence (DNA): TGTGCCACCTTAGGAAGTCGAGGCTACACCTTC. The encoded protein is CATLGSRGYTF.

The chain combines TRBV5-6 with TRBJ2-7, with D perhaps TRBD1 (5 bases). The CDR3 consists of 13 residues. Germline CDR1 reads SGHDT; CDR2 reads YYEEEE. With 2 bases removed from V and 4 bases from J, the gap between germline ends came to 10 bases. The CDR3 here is CASSFQGKYEQYF. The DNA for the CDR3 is TGTGCCAGCAGCTTCCAGGGAAAGTACGAGCAGTACTTC.

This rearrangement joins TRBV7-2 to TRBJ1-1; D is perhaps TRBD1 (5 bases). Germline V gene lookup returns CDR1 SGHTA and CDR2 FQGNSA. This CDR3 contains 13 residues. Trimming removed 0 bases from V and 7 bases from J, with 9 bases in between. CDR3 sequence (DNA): TGTGCCAGCAGCTTAGCGGCGGGGGGTGAAGCTTTCTTT. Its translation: CASSLAAGGEAFF.

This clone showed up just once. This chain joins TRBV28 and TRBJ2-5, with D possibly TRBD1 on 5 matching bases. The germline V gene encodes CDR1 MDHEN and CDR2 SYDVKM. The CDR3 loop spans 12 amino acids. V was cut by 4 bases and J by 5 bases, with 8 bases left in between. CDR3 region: CASSSGLETQYF. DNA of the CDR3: TGTGCCAGCAGTTCAGGGTTGGAGACCCAGTACTTC.

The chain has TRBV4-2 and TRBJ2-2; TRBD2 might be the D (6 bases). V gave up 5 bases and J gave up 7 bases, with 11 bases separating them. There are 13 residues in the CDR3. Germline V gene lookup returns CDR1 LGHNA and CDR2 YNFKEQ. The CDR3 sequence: CASSGLAVGELFF. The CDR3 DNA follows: TGTGCCAGCAGCGGTTTAGCGGTCGGGGAGCTGTTTTTT.

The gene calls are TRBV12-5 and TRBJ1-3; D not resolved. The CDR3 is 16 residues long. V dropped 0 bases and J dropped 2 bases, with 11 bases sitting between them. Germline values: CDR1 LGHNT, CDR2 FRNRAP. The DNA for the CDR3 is TGTGCTAGTGGTTTGGTACCTGGAGGGCCTGGAAACACCATATATTTT. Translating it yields CASGLVPGGPGNTIYF.